One and the same sample provided the 23 T cell receptor beta chains below, sequenced in a study of blood T cell repertoires in COVID-19. Method: immunoSEQ multiplex PCR; TCRdb's copy keeps in-frame clones and lacks some. The data show fewer than 90,000 clones, roughly 87% seen once. Sequencing was carried out using peripheral blood. Source of these receptors: a male donor with acute or convalescent COVID-19.

The genes are TRBV10-1 and TRBJ2-7; D uncertain. Germline-derived CDR1 and CDR2 are WNHNN and SYGVQD (reference sequence). The CDR3 has 14 amino acids. V was shortened by 6 bases and J by 3 bases, with 15 bases between the two germline ends. CDR3 sequence: CASRTRHLLYEQYF. The DNA for the CDR3 is TGCGCCAGCAGAACGCGACACCTACTCTACGAGCAGTACTTC.

The rearrangement uses TRBV7-9 and TRBJ2-3; 11 bases map to TRBD2. Germline lookup yields CDR1 SEHNR and CDR2 FQNEAQ (reference sequence). The CDR3 runs to 18 residues. J was trimmed by 7 bases and V by 5 bases; bases with no gene match: 17. The CDR3 reads CASSLRTSGPLERNTQYF. The CDR3 coding sequence is TGTGCCAGCAGCCTACGGACTAGCGGGCCACTCGAGCGAAATACGCAGTATTTT. The full variable domain, with the rest looked up from reference TRBV7-9 and TRBJ2-3, is DTGVSQNPRHKITKRGQNVTFRCDPISEHNRLYWYRQTLGQGPEFLTYFQNEAQLEKSRLLSDRFSAERPKGSFSTLEIQRTEQGDSAMYLCASSLRTSGPLERNTQYFGPGTRLTVL.

The gene calls are TRBV7-9 and TRBJ1-1; TRBD1 matches 10 bases. Looked up from germline, CDR1 is SEHNR and CDR2 is FQNEAQ (reference sequence). V lost 5 bases, J lost 1 base, and 7 bases stayed unmatched. The CDR3 has 16 amino acids. The CDR3 sequence is CASSPRGDRGNTEAFF. The CDR3 DNA sequence: TGTGCCAGCAGCCCAAGGGGGGACAGGGGGAACACTGAAGCTTTCTTT.

The chain recombines TRBV5-1 with TRBJ2-2; 9 bases are a match to TRBD1. J was trimmed by 3 bases and V by 4 bases; bases with no gene match: 7. CDR1 and CDR2 from the germline V gene are SGHRS and YFSETQ. There are 16 residues in the CDR3. CDR3 DNA: TGCGCCAGCAGCCTTGGACAGGGGACCGACACCGGGGAGCTGTTTTTT. Amino acids: CASSLGQGTDTGELFF. Drawing the rest from reference TRBV5-1 and TRBJ2-2, the complete variable domain is KAGVTQTPRYLIKTRGQQVTLSCSPISGHRSVSWYQQTPGQGLQFLFEYFSETQRNKGNFPGRFSGRQFSNSRSEMNVSTLELGDSALYLCASSLGQGTDTGELFFGEGSRLTVL.

V usage is TRBV6-6 and J usage is TRBJ1-6, with 7 bases lining up with TRBD1. The J segment lost 8 bases and the V segment lost 6 bases, leaving 13 bases of the junction unmatched. Germline CDR1 and CDR2: MNHNY and SVGAGI (reference sequence). This CDR3 is built from 16 residues. The CDR3 DNA reads TGTGCCAGCAGCCCCGGACAGGCCTACGATTATTCACCCCTCCACTTT. Encoded protein: CASSPGQAYDYSPLHF.

The chain couples TRBV30 to TRBJ2-7; D is possibly TRBD1 (7 bases). Germline CDR1 GTSNPN, CDR2 SVGIG (reference sequence). CDR3 length equals 13 residues. V gave up 7 bases and J gave up 0 bases, with 13 bases separating them. The CDR3 sequence: CASRDSFSYEQYF. In DNA form, the CDR3 reads TGTGCCTCGCGGGACAGCTTCTCCTACGAGCAGTACTTC.

This clone was observed a single time. The chain links TRBV18 to TRBJ1-3; TRBD1 matches 8 bases. This CDR3 has 15 amino acids. The germline CDR1 and CDR2 sequences are KGHSH and LQKENI. The V segment lost 0 bases and the J segment 6 bases; nucleotides outside the gene matches: 4. CDR3 nucleotide sequence: TGTGCCAGCTCACCACCCTCAGGGGGCCTAAACACCATATATTTT. Its translation is CASSPPSGGLNTIYF.

This clone has just one count. The V call is TRBV6-5, the J call TRBJ1-5; D remains ambiguous. The ends were cut back, 8 bases at V and 1 base at J, with 9 bases in the middle. Germline V gene data show CDR1 as MNHEY and CDR2 as SVGAGI. The CDR3 is 13 residues long. The CDR3, as DNA: TGTGCCAGCCGGGTAAGGAGCAATCAGCCCCAGCATTTT. It yields the protein CASRVRSNQPQHF.

This sequence joins TRBV2 and TRBJ1-2, with TRBD1 identical over 8 bases. The length of the CDR3 is 18 residues. From germline, CDR1 is SNHLY and CDR2 FYNNEI. J gave up 2 bases and V 3 bases, and 14 bases lay outside the gene matches. CDR3 in amino acids: CASSERGTGGEGNYGYTF. The CDR3 DNA reads as TGTGCCAGCAGTGAGCGTGGGACAGGTGGGGAGGGGAACTATGGCTACACCTTC.

This chain links TRBV10-1 with TRBJ1-4; D is unclear. This CDR3 is 14 amino acids long. CDR1 WNHNN and CDR2 SYGVQD come from the germline V gene (reference sequence). The DNA of the CDR3 is TGCGCTACTCCCATGGCCGCCCGGGGTGAAAAACTGTTTTTT. Its protein is CATPMAARGEKLFF.

This clone was picked up one time. The chain uses TRBV5-1 and TRBJ2-6; no firm D call. Germline V gene data show CDR1 as SGHRS and CDR2 as YFSETQ. The CDR3 is 16 amino acids. The CDR3, as DNA: TGCGCTCCTCCCACCGACCTAGAGGCTGGGGCCAACGTCCTGACTTTC. Protein: CAPPTDLEAGANVLTF.

V usage is TRBV6-6 and J usage is TRBJ1-6; tentative D call: TRBD1 (6 bases). From germline, CDR1 is MNHNY and CDR2 SVGAGI (reference sequence). Trimming left V 5 bases short and J 13 bases short, with 15 bases between. This CDR3 has 13 residues. The CDR3 DNA sequence: TGTGCCAGCAGTGGGGGACAATCGTCCCCCCTCCACTTT. The encoded protein is CASSGGQSSPLHF.

V usage is TRBV7-6 and J usage is TRBJ2-1, with D possibly matching TRBD1 (6 bases). Germline assignment: CDR1 SGHVS and CDR2 FNYEAQ. The V and J ends lost 1 base and 5 bases respectively, with 9 bases between them. This CDR3 is 14 amino acids long. CDR3 DNA sequence: TGTGCCAGCAGCTTAGAGGACAGCCACAATGAGCAGTTCTTC. Translated, it gives CASSLEDSHNEQFF.

This chain joins TRBV2 and TRBJ2-7; TRBD1 might be the D (5 bases). The CDR3 is 12 amino acids. V lost 5 bases to trimming and J lost 5 bases, with 10 bases between them. Germline V gene sequence: CDR1 SNHLY, CDR2 FYNNEI. In nucleotides, the CDR3 is TGTGCCAGCAGTAATACAGGAAACGAGCAGTACTTC. It yields the protein CASSNTGNEQYF.

The chain's CDR3 is CASSLGQPCNYEQYF. The CDR3 coding sequence is TGTGCCAGCAGCTTAGGACAGCCCTGCAACTACGAGCAGTACTTC. The chain combines TRBV12-1 with TRBJ2-7; the table names TRBD1, a call not compared with the DNA. TRBV12-1 is marked as a pseudogene. CDR3 length equals 15 residues.

This clone was seen more than once but under ten times. The chain carries TRBV5-6 and TRBJ1-1; no clear D. Trimming removed 5 bases from V and 4 bases from J, with 21 bases in between. The CDR3 is 16 residues long. Per the germline V gene, CDR1 is SGHDT and CDR2 is YYEEEE. The CDR3 loop reads CASSPPLEPRFTEAFF. The CDR3 coding sequence is TGTGCCAGCAGTCCCCCTCTTGAACCTCGGTTCACTGAAGCTTTCTTT.

In the case of this clone: The junction and the germline gene differ at one end; a read error may be behind it. The CDR3 spells CASSPSRGRALF. The CDR3 bases are TGTGCCAGCAGCCCGAGTAGGGGGCGCGCCCTTTTT. The chain couples TRBV9 to TRBJ1-3; 7 positions agree with TRBD1. The V gene's germline CDR1 is SGDLS and CDR2 YYNGEE. The CDR3 sequence is 12 residues long.

In its sample, this clone was seen once. The J gene is TRBJ2-2, the V gene TRBV5-1; 7 bases align to TRBD1. J gave up 3 bases and V 5 bases, and 4 bases lay outside the gene matches. The germline V gene encodes CDR1 SGHRS and CDR2 YFSETQ. This CDR3 contains 14 residues. This CDR3 is CASSEGQYTGELFF. CDR3 DNA: TGCGCCAGCAGTGAGGGACAGTACACCGGGGAGCTGTTTTTT.

This chain connects TRBV7-8 to TRBJ2-7; D perhaps matches TRBD1 (7 bases). The CDR3 spans 15 residues. Looked up from germline, CDR1 is SGHVS and CDR2 is FQNEAQ. V lost 5 bases, J lost 3 bases, and 17 bases lay in between. The CDR3, as DNA: TGTGCCAGCAGCCCTATAGGAGGGGGCGTCTACGAGCAGTACTTC. Amino acids: CASSPIGGGVYEQYF.

The rearrangement joins TRBV7-9 to TRBJ1-2, with unresolved D. The CDR3 covers 16 residues. Trimming took off 1 base at V and 1 base at J, with 13 bases between the two ends. The V gene's germline CDR1 is SEHNR and CDR2 FQNEAQ (reference sequence). The CDR3, as DNA: TGTGCCAGCAGCTTAGATTTAACAGAGAATAACTATGGCTACACCTTC. This codes for CASSLDLTENNYGYTF.

This rearrangement joins TRBV7-2 to TRBJ1-1, with D possibly TRBD1 on 6 matching bases. V dropped 5 bases and J dropped 4 bases, with 14 bases sitting between them. Germline CDR1 SGHTA, CDR2 FQGNSA. This CDR3 is 14 amino acids long. This CDR3 is CASSVTGSRTEAFF. CDR3 coding DNA: TGTGCCAGCAGCGTAACAGGGTCCCGCACTGAAGCTTTCTTT.

This chain links TRBV27 with TRBJ1-5; D unresolved. CDR1 and CDR2 from the germline V gene are MNHEY and SMNVEV (reference sequence). This CDR3 contains 14 residues. The V and J ends lost 6 bases and 9 bases respectively, with 18 bases between them. CDR3 nucleotide sequence: TGTGCCAGCAGAGCGGGAGTGGGCCCGGGGCCCCAGCATTTT. Amino acids: CASRAGVGPGPQHF.

The rearrangement links TRBV30 to TRBJ1-1; 7 bases map to TRBD1. Trimming at V came to 6 bases and at J to 1 base, leaving 5 bases not matched to a gene. CDR1 and CDR2 (germline): GTSNPN, SVGIG (reference sequence). The length of the CDR3 is 13 residues. CDR3: CACSGGANTEAFF. The CDR3 DNA is TGTGCCTGCTCAGGGGGAGCGAACACTGAAGCTTTCTTT.